This T cell receptor (beta chain) stems from a study of blood T cell repertoires in COVID-19. Study at large: Specimens from acute and convalescent COVID-19 originated in the United States, Italy and Spain. Sources were T cells, B-cell-depleted T cells, or PBMCs; the material itself was cDNA or gDNA.

As originally analysed: Reference gene primer amplification gave nucleated cell count estimates. Data came from immunoSEQ multiplex PCR; TCRdb stores just in-frame clones and leaves some out. D and trimming were read from the DNA, whereas the V and J calls and clone size are those reported in that table. This sample carries fewer than 250,000 clones, about 88% of them seen once, and the ten largest clones take roughly 2.5%. The germline CDR1 and CDR2 sequences are SGHRS and YFSETQ. Trimming removed 4 bases at V and 0 bases at J, with 13 bases between. CDR3 size: 16 residues. Sequenced sample: peripheral blood. The receptor was derived from a woman aged 55-70 years with acute or convalescent COVID-19. The V and J genes are TRBV5-1 and TRBJ1-4; maybe TRBD1 (6 bases). The CDR3 reads CASSTGTPATNEKLFF. The CDR3 nucleotides are TGCGCCAGCAGCACCGGGACACCTGCAACTAATGAAAAACTGTTTTTT. Complete variable domain (other parts from reference TRBV5-1 and TRBJ1-4): KAGVTQTPRYLIKTRGQQVTLSCSPISGHRSVSWYQQTPGQGLQFLFEYFSETQRNKGNFPGRFSGRQFSNSRSEMNVSTLELGDSALYLCASSTGTPATNEKLFFGSGTQLSVL.